This T cell receptor beta chain was identified in a study of T cell changes during pregnancy in multiple sclerosis. This table comes from immunoSEQ multiplex PCR, and its TCRdb copy is limited to in-frame clones, with some not included. This table has about 43,000 clones, approximately 87% appearing once. Germline V gene lookup returns CDR1 SGHTA and CDR2 FQGNSA. With V trimmed by 5 bases and J by 7 bases, 2 bases remained unmatched. This CDR3 has 13 residues. Sequenced material: peripheral blood, taken in the second trimester of pregnancy. The J gene is TRBJ2-1, the V gene TRBV7-2; TRBD1 agrees at 10 bases. This clonotype was sampled from a female donor in good health, enrolled as a control in a pregnancy study. In DNA, the CDR3 is TGTGCCAGCAGCCGGGGACAGGGGAATGAGCAGTTCTTC. Protein sequence: CASSRGQGNEQFF.